Sequencing of this TCR beta chain was carried out in a study of healthy donors' naive CD4 and CD8 T cells. In the study overall: A new alpha primer set targeted every functional IMGT alpha variant.

The CDR3 loop spans 13 amino acids. Germline V gene data show CDR1 as SQVTM and CDR2 as ANQGSEA. Trimming removed 6 bases from V and 4 bases from J, with 13 bases in between. Study-level results: Possible naive T cell homeostatic proliferation bias remained unaddressed.

Naive T cells were sorted: CD4+CD8-CD45RO-CD45RA+ for CD4+, CD8+CD4-CD45RA+CD27bright for CD8+. Each TCR library used roughly 490 ng of total RNA and a linear amplification protocol. Original data processing: Roughly five healthy donors contributed 65,000 to 90,000 sequenced TCR alpha transcripts. TCRdb passed the reads through MiXCR, listing each CDR3 protein once. The V and J calls come from TCRdb's annotation, not from the publication. This sample yields approximately 180,000 distinct CDR3 sequences, of which under 85% are seen a single time; roughly 2.3% belongs to the top ten. In the case of this clonotype: What it recognizes is unknown.

The origin of this receptor is a pool of human donors in good health; the sample pools cells from several healthy donors. The chain has TRBV29-1 and TRBJ2-1, with a possible D match to TRBD2 (6 bases). The source material was naive CD4+ and CD8+ T cells sorted from blood, pooled from several donors. The DNA for the CDR3 is TGCAGCGTAAGCGGGCTCACTTACAATGAGCAGTTCTTC. Protein product: CSVSGLTYNEQFF.